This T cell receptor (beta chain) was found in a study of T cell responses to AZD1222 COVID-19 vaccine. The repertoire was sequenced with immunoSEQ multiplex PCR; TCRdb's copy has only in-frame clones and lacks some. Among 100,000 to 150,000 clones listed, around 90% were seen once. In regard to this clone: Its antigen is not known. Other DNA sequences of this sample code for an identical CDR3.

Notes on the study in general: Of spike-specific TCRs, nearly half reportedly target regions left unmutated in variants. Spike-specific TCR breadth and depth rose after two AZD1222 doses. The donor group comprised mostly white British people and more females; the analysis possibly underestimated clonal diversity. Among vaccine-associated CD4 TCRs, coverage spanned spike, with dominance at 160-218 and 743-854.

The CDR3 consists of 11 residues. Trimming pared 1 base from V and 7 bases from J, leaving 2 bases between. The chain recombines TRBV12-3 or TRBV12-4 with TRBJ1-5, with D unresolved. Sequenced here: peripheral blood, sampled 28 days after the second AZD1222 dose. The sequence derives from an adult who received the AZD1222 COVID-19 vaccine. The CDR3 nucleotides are TGTGCCAGCAGTTTAGGGCAGCCCCAGCATTTT. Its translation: CASSLGQPQHF.